One and the same sample provided the 26 T cell receptor beta chains below, sequenced in a study of CD8+CD57+ T cells in acquired aplastic anemia. CDR3 and TCR beta VDJ profiling relied on genomic DNA as the template. Each CDR3 protein is one row after TCRdb ran MiXCR on the reads. The sample includes about 98,000 distinct CDR3 sequences, 55% to 75% seen only once; the top ten take over 55%. Patients chosen for sequencing had CD8+CD57+ cells that had expanded, as shown by flow cytometry. The sequenced sample consisted of sorted CD4+, CD8+, or CD8+CD57+ T cells (not recorded which) from PBMCs. The receptors derive from a human donor with aplastic anemia.

This clonotype has just a few counts. CDR3 residues: CAISRDGTDTQYF. Here the CDR3 DNA reads TGTGCCATCAGTCGGGACGGCACAGATACGCAGTATTTT. V usage is TRBV10-3 and J usage is TRBJ2-3, with D possibly called TRBD1 or TRBD2 (5 bases each). The CDR3 sequence is 13 residues long. V lost 5 bases, J lost 1 base, and 7 bases lay in between. Germline V gives CDR1 ENHRY, CDR2 SYGVKD.

The chain links TRBV7-9 to TRBJ2-5, with unresolved D. CDR1 and CDR2 from the germline V gene are SEHNR and FQNEAQ (reference sequence). The CDR3 sequence is 13 residues long. The germline V and J ends were trimmed by 2 bases and 2 bases, with 6 bases remaining between them. The CDR3, as DNA: TGTGCCAGCAGCTTACCACCGCAAGAGACCCAGTACTTC. Amino acid sequence: CASSLPPQETQYF.

The chain joins TRBV2 to TRBJ2-1, with D tentatively TRBD2 (6 bases). Germline CDR1 is SNHLY and CDR2 is FYNNEI. V lost 6 bases to trimming and J lost 10 bases, with 13 bases between them. This CDR3 contains 12 residues. The CDR3: CASSLTRQEQFF. The CDR3 DNA reads as TGTGCCAGCAGCCTGACTAGACAGGAGCAGTTCTTC.

This clonotype was counted ten times or more. The rearrangement joins TRBV3-1 to TRBJ1-2; 7 positions match TRBD1. The CDR3 consists of 16 residues. Germline-derived CDR1 and CDR2 are LGHDT and YNNKEL (reference sequence). J lost 1 base, V lost 3 bases, and 8 bases had no gene match. CDR3 nucleotide sequence: TGTGCCAGCAGCCACCGGGACAGTTACCTTAACTATGGCTACACCTTC. Translation gives CASSHRDSYLNYGYTF.

For this clonotype: Without the conserved terminal phenylalanine or tryptophan, this CDR3 likely stems from a read error. The J gene is TRBJ2-1, the V gene TRBV20-1, with D unresolved. Trimming stripped 2 bases from V and 12 bases from J, with 17 bases between. Looked up from germline, CDR1 is DFQATT and CDR2 is SNEGSKA (reference sequence). The CDR3 covers 13 residues. The CDR3 coding sequence is TGCAGTGCTAGATCGGACGTATTCGGCGGGCAGTTCCTC. Translating it yields CSARSDVFGGQFL.

This chain joins TRBV19 and TRBJ2-7; D unresolved. The CDR3 has 14 amino acids. The V end was cut by 5 bases, the J end by 0 bases, with 11 bases between. Germline CDR1 and CDR2: LNHDA and SQIVND (reference sequence). Here the CDR3 DNA reads TGTGCCAGTAGTCCCCGGAGCAACTCCTACGAGCAGTACTTC. It codes for CASSPRSNSYEQYF.

The V gene is TRBV14, the J gene TRBJ2-7; the D gene could be TRBD1 or TRBD2 (5 bases each). The germline V and J ends were trimmed by 5 bases and 2 bases, with 10 bases remaining between them. The CDR3 loop spans 13 amino acids. CDR1 and CDR2 (germline): SGHDN, FVKESK. CDR3 residues: CASSYGTAYEQYF. For the CDR3, the DNA is TGTGCCAGCAGCTATGGGACCGCCTACGAGCAGTACTTC.

V gene TRBV10-3 combines with J gene TRBJ2-7; 9 bases align to TRBD1. The V and J ends lost 5 bases and 2 bases, in that order; junction bases with no gene match: 4. The CDR3 has 14 amino acids. The germline gives CDR1 ENHRY, CDR2 SYGVKD. CDR3 protein: CAISRGTGPYEQYF. The CDR3 DNA reads as TGTGCCATCAGTCGGGGGACAGGGCCCTACGAGCAGTACTTC.

This chain links TRBV20-1 with TRBJ2-3, with 9 bases aligning to TRBD1. With 5 bases clipped from V and 5 bases from J, the junction kept 5 bases outside the gene matches. Per germline, CDR1 DFQATT and CDR2 SNEGSKA (reference sequence). There are 13 residues in the CDR3. CDR3 sequence (DNA): TGCAGTGCTTCACAGGGGGCTGGAGATACGCAGTATTTT. Its protein is CSASQGAGDTQYF.

The chain employs TRBV5-1 and TRBJ1-5; D unclear. The CDR3 has 13 amino acids. Germline V gene lookup returns CDR1 SGHRS and CDR2 YFSETQ. Trimming removed 0 bases from V and 5 bases from J, with 6 bases in between. The CDR3 reads CASSLDSHQPQHF. In DNA form, the CDR3 reads TGCGCCAGCAGCTTGGACAGTCATCAGCCCCAGCATTTT.

This clonotype was seen a few times. This chain connects TRBV10-2 to TRBJ1-6, with a tentative D call TRBD1 (5 bases). Trimming left V 7 bases short and J 10 bases short, with 20 bases between. The CDR3 sequence is 15 residues long. CDR1 and CDR2 from the germline V gene are WSHSY and SAAADI. The CDR3 DNA reads TGCGCCAGCACCCATATGGGGCCAGGGTGGTCACCCCTCCACTTT. It translates to CASTHMGPGWSPLHF.

The chain combines TRBV7-6 with TRBJ2-7, with D perhaps TRBD1 or TRBD2 (5 bases each). There are 14 residues in the CDR3. Trimming left V 2 bases short and J 4 bases short, with 12 bases between. Per germline, CDR1 SGHVS and CDR2 FNYEAQ. The CDR3 region is CASSLSSGPYEQYF. CDR3 in DNA: TGTGCCAGCAGCTTATCGTCGGGGCCGTACGAGCAGTACTTC. Drawing the rest from reference TRBV7-6 and TRBJ2-7, the complete variable domain is GAGVSQSPRYKVTKRGQDVALRCDPISGHVSLYWYRQALGQGPEFLTYFNYEAQQDKSGLPNDRFSAERPEGSISTLTIQRTEQRDSAMYRCASSLSSGPYEQYFGPGTRLTVT.

V and J are TRBV15 and TRBJ2-2; no clear D. Between the trimmed V and J ends, which lost 0 bases and 6 bases, there was a span of 5 bases. From germline, CDR1 is LNHNV and CDR2 YYDKDF (reference sequence). CDR3 length: 13 residues. As DNA, the CDR3 is TGTGCCACCAGCAGAGATTCTCCCGGGGAGCTGTTTTTT. Translating gives CATSRDSPGELFF. The full variable domain, its missing parts supplied by reference TRBV15 and TRBJ2-2, is DAMVIQNPRYQVTQFGKPVTLSCSQTLNHNVMYWYQQKSSQAPKLLFHYYDKDFNNEADTPDNFQSRRPNTSFCFLDIRSPGLGDTAMYLCATSRDSPGELFFGEGSRLTVL.

This clonotype occurred a few times. The genes are TRBV10-3 and TRBJ1-1; D uncertain. The CDR3 has 14 residues. With 0 bases removed from V and 1 base from J, the gap between germline ends came to 6 bases. Germline assignment: CDR1 ENHRY and CDR2 SYGVKD. The CDR3 loop is CAISESFGNTEAFF. The CDR3 nucleotides read TGTGCCATCAGTGAGTCATTCGGGAACACTGAAGCTTTCTTT.

The chain couples TRBV19 to TRBJ1-1; unclear D gene. Per germline, CDR1 LNHDA and CDR2 SQIVND (reference sequence). Trimming left V 8 bases short and J 0 bases short, with 13 bases between. This CDR3 contains 14 residues. The CDR3 reads CASGSKSLNTEAFF. CDR3 nucleotides: TGTGCCAGTGGATCGAAGTCCCTGAACACTGAAGCTTTCTTT.

The chain has TRBV29-1 and TRBJ2-5; 7 positions match TRBD1. Germline V gene data show CDR1 as SQVTM and CDR2 as ANQGSEA. After removal of 7 bases from V and 4 bases from J, the junction contained 12 bases not matched to a gene. This CDR3 contains 14 residues. The DNA for the CDR3 is TGCAGCGCCGTTCTGGGCAGGGGGTCAGAGACCCAGTACTTC. Protein product: CSAVLGRGSETQYF.

A few counts support this clonotype. The chain employs TRBV6-1 and TRBJ1-4, with D hard to call. Trimming cost V 5 bases and J 0 bases, with 10 bases left between them. Germline V gives CDR1 MNHNS, CDR2 SASEGT. The CDR3 extends over 15 amino acids. This CDR3 is CASSPGPATNEKLFF. CDR3 nucleotides: TGTGCCAGCAGTCCCGGGCCAGCAACTAATGAAAAACTGTTTTTT.

The rearrangement uses TRBV2 and TRBJ2-7, with unresolved D. This CDR3 contains 12 residues. Germline V gives CDR1 SNHLY, CDR2 FYNNEI. V lost 4 bases to trimming and J lost 3 bases, with 7 bases between them. Here the CDR3 DNA reads TGTGCCAGCAGTGGTAGGTTCTACGAGCAGTACTTC. Its translation: CASSGRFYEQYF.

This clonotype was found a few times. The chain carries TRBV15 and TRBJ2-7, with TRBD2 identical over 12 bases. Germline CDR1 LNHNV, CDR2 YYDKDF (reference sequence). CDR3 size: 15 residues. The junction had 10 bases not matched to a gene; V was cut back by 6 bases and J by 7 bases. For the CDR3, the DNA is TGTGCCACCAGACCTCTAGCGGGAGGGCCGGGTGAGCAGTACTTC. Protein sequence: CATRPLAGGPGEQYF.

This clonotype was detected a few times. This chain uses TRBV27 with TRBJ1-1, with unresolved D. Per the germline V gene, CDR1 is MNHEY and CDR2 is SMNVEV (reference sequence). The ends were cut back, 2 bases at V and 0 bases at J, with 7 bases in the middle. The CDR3 is 14 residues long. CDR3 coding DNA: TGTGCCAGCAGTTTAGCCGGGGTGAACACTGAAGCTTTCTTT. Translation gives CASSLAGVNTEAFF.

This sequence joins TRBV7-9 and TRBJ2-7, with 7 bases aligning to TRBD1. Germline-derived CDR1 and CDR2 are SEHNR and FQNEAQ (reference sequence). The CDR3 contains 13 residues. V lost 2 bases, J lost 5 bases, and 3 bases stayed unmatched. In DNA form, the CDR3 reads TGTGCCAGCAGCTTACCCGGGACAGACGAGCAGTACTTC. Translation gives CASSLPGTDEQYF.

Written as DNA, the CDR3 is TGTGCCACCAGTAAGCGGGGGGGCTCAGAGACCCAGTACTTC. It yields the protein CATSKRGGSETQYF. This rearrangement joins TRBV15 to TRBJ2-5; 10 bases line up with TRBD2. Per the germline V gene, CDR1 is LNHNV and CDR2 is YYDKDF (reference sequence). Trimming cost V 6 bases and J 4 bases; bases outside gene matches: 5. The CDR3 extends over 14 amino acids.

The chain joins TRBV19 to TRBJ2-2; 7 bases match TRBD2. V gave up 3 bases and J gave up 5 bases; unmatched junction bases: 6. CDR3 size: 15 residues. Germline V CDR1 and CDR2: LNHDA, SQIVND (reference sequence). CDR3 nucleotide sequence: TGTGCCAGTAGTATGGCGGGAGTTTATACCGGGGAGCTGTTTTTT. Protein sequence: CASSMAGVYTGELFF.

Comments on this clonotype: This sequence may be a read error, since a much larger clone differs from it by one base. DNA of the CDR3: TGTGCCAGTTCGGGAGGATGGGACACAGATACGCGGTATTTT. Residues: CASSGGWDTDTRYF. V gene TRBV19 combines with J gene TRBJ2-3; D may be TRBD2 (7 bases). This CDR3 has 14 residues. The germline V gene has CDR1 LNHDA and CDR2 SQIVND (reference sequence). Full variable domain (rest looked up from reference TRBV19 and TRBJ2-3): DGGITQSPKYLFRKEGQNVTLSCEQNLNHDAMYWYRQDPGQGLRLIYYSQIVNDFQKGDIAEGYSVSREKKESFPLTVTSAQKNPTAFYLCASSGGWDTDTRYFGPGTRLTVL.

The chain is built from TRBV20-1 and TRBJ2-1; 9 bases are shared with TRBD2. Germline V gives CDR1 DFQATT, CDR2 SNEGSKA (reference sequence). The CDR3 has 13 amino acids. In DNA form, the CDR3 reads TGCAGGGCGGGGGGGAGCTCCTACAATGAGCAGTTCTTC. Encoded protein: CRAGGSSYNEQFF.

The chain uses TRBV7-9 and TRBJ2-7; 13 positions agree with TRBD2. The CDR3 is 15 residues long. Trimming removed 4 bases from V and 2 bases from J; junction bases left unmatched: 2. The germline V gene has CDR1 SEHNR and CDR2 FQNEAQ (reference sequence). Here the CDR3 reads CASSYGTSGTYEQYF. In nucleotides, the CDR3 is TGTGCCAGCAGCTACGGGACTAGCGGGACCTACGAGCAGTACTTC.